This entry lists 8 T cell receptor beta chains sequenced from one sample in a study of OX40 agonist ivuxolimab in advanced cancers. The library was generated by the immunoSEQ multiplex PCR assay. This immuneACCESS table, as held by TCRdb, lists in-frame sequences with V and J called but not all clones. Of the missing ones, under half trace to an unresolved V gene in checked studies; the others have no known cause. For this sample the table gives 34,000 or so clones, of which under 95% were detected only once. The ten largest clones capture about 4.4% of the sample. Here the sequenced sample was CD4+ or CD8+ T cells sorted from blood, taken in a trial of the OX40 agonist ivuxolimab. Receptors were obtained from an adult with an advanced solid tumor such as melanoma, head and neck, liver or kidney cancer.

The CDR3 spells CASRGSEGHEQYF. In nucleotides, the CDR3 is TGTGCCAGCAGGGGGTCGGAGGGCCACGAGCAGTACTTC. The chain uses TRBV7-8 and TRBJ2-7; tentative D call: TRBD2 (6 bases). Germline values: CDR1 SGHVS, CDR2 FQNEAQ. The CDR3 runs 13 residues. Between the trimmed V and J ends, which lost 6 bases and 5 bases, there was a span of 14 bases.

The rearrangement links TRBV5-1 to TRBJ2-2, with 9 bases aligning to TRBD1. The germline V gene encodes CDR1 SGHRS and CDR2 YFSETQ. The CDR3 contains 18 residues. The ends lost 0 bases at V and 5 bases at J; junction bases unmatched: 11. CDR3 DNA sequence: TGCGCCAGCAGCTTGGGATCCTACAGGGGGCGAGATACCGGGGAGCTGTTTTTT. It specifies CASSLGSYRGRDTGELFF. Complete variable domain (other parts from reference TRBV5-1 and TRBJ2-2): KAGVTQTPRYLIKTRGQQVTLSCSPISGHRSVSWYQQTPGQGLQFLFEYFSETQRNKGNFPGRFSGRQFSNSRSEMNVSTLELGDSALYLCASSLGSYRGRDTGELFFGEGSRLTVL.

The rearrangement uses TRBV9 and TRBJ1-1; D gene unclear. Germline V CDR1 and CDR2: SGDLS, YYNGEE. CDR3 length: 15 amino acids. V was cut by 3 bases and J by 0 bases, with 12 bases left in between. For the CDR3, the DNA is TGTGCCAGCAGCGAGGGCCTCGTAATGAACACTGAAGCTTTCTTT. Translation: CASSEGLVMNTEAFF.

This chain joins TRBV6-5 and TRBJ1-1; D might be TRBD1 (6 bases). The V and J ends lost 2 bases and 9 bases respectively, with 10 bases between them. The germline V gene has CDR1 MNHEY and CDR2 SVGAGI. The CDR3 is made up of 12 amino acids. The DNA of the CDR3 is TGTGCCAGCAGTTACGGCAGGGACAAAGCTTTCTTT. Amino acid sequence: CASSYGRDKAFF.

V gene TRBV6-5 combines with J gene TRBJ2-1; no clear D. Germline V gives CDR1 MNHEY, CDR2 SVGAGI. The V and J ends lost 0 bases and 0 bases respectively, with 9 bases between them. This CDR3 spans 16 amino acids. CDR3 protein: CASSYSWQSSYNEQFF. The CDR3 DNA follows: TGTGCCAGCAGTTACTCTTGGCAGAGCTCCTACAATGAGCAGTTCTTC.

CDR3 DNA: TGTGCCAGCAGCGGACCAGGGGGCGCGGTCTGGGCTTTCTTT. Protein sequence: CASSGPGGAVWAFF. J is TRBJ1-1 and V is TRBV7-9; 8 nucleotides match TRBD1. V was pared by 5 bases and J by 11 bases, with 13 bases of the junction left unmatched. Germline V lookup: CDR1 SEHNR, CDR2 FQNEAQ (reference sequence). The CDR3 has 14 amino acids.

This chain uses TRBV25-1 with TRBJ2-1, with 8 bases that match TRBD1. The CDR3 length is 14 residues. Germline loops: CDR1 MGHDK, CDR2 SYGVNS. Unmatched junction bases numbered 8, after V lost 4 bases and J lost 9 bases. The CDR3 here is CASSARTGSLEQFF. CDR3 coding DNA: TGTGCCAGCAGTGCCCGGACAGGGTCCCTTGAGCAGTTCTTC.

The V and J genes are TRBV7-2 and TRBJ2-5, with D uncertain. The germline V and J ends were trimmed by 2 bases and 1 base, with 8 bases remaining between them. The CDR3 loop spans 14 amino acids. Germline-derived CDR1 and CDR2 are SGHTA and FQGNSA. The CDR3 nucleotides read TGTGCCAGCAGCTTAAGTCAGTTCCAAGAGACCCAGTACTTC. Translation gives CASSLSQFQETQYF.